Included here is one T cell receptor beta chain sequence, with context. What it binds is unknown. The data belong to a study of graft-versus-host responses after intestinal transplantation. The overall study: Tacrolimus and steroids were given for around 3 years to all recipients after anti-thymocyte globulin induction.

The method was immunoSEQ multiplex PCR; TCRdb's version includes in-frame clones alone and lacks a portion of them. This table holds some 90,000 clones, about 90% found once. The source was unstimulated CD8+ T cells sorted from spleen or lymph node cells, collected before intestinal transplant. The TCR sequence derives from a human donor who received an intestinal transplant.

CDR3 sequence (DNA): TGTGCCAGCAGCGGGGGGGATGAGCAGTTCTTC. This encodes CASSGGDEQFF. The chain combines TRBV5-4 with TRBJ2-1; 7 bases agree with TRBD2. Per the germline V gene, CDR1 is SGHNT and CDR2 is YYREEE (reference sequence). After removal of 4 bases from V and 8 bases from J, the junction contained 0 bases not matched to a gene. This CDR3 region has 11 residues.